This T cell receptor beta chain was recovered during a study of CD8+ T cells in alopecia areata. As for the study in general: Patients took tofacitinib for 6 to 18 months, followed by 6 drug-free months. Study-level points and caveats: Just one nonresponder means the tie between baseline CD8+ expansion and response stays uncertain. Normal skin's resident alphabeta T cells are sequenced alongside lesional scalp T cells.

This CDR3 is built from 14 residues. CDR1 and CDR2 (germline): ENHRY, SYGVKD. J gave up 2 bases and V 0 bases, and 0 bases lay outside the gene matches. It was cDNA, reverse transcribed from extracted RNA, that served as the sequencing template. Profiled with immunoSEQ multiplex PCR; TCRdb holds only in-frame clones, not every one. The data show some 110,000 clones, around 50% seen once. Treatment indicated: oral pan-JAK inhibitor, 5-10 mg twice daily. PBMCs served as the source from which CD4+ and CD8+ T cells were sorted. This clone has a handful of counts. Antigen specificity is unknown. The origin of this receptor is a human donor with alopecia areata. The chain has TRBV10-3 and TRBJ1-2; TRBD1 matches 7 bases. The sequences come from CD8+ T cells sorted from blood, collected at week 24, from a patient treated with tofacitinib. DNA of the CDR3: TGTGCCATCAGTGAGTCGGACAGGAACTATGGCTACACCTTC. Translated: CAISESDRNYGYTF.